This T cell receptor (beta chain) comes out of a study of control samples from healthy donors and cancer patients. Germline lookup yields CDR1 LNHDA and CDR2 SQIVND (reference sequence). This CDR3 region has 15 residues. V gave up 6 bases and J gave up 8 bases, with 19 bases separating them. Repertoires were generated with immunoSEQ multiplex PCR, while TCRdb's copy carries only in-frame clones and drops some. The table lists 100,000 to 150,000 clones, about 90% of them singletons. Sequenced: blood. The TCR was taken from a man younger than 30 in good health. The chain has TRBV19 and TRBJ1-4; possible D gene TRBD1, 6 bases. The CDR3 coding sequence is TGTGCCAGTAGACGCTCAGGGGAGTTCAAAGAAAAACTGTTTTTT. Its translation is CASRRSGEFKEKLFF.